A selection of T cell receptor beta chains follows, all from one sample in a study of blood T cell repertoires in COVID-19. The data were produced by immunoSEQ multiplex PCR, yet TCRdb's version contains in-frame clones alone and is incomplete. Of about 370,000 clones in the sample, around 92% are singletons; the top ten hold approximately 3%. Sequenced material: peripheral blood. The receptors derive from a woman between 25 and 40 years old with COVID-19, enrolled during active disease. The CDR3 runs from the conserved cysteine through the conserved F or W.

TRBV29-1,CSVEDTRDTQYF
TRBV6-5,CASSYSRPLAKNIQYF
TRBV9,CASSAYFGHVTEAFF
TRBV4-3,CASSQGPGGLNTGELFF
TRBV4-1,CASSQDSRSTGPPKNIQYF
TRBV6-5,CASSSPAQGDGNTIYF
TRBV7-2,CASSSDLAVQETQYF
TRBV6-1,CASSERGGGGARYEQYF
TRBV7-2,CASSLAVPAVGQPQHF
TRBV24-1,CATSDTTTAALNEQFF
TRBV5-6,CASSLGGGSNQPQHF
TRBV4-2,CASSQETSGNQPQHF
TRBV2,CASSQTRFQFF
TRBV19,CASSRDRALPLHF